This T cell receptor beta chain was sequenced during a study of post-analysis software for immune sequencing data. Study results and caveats: Clustering by F measure revealed strong co-clustering among samples prepared together in one batch.

The TCR beta cDNA libraries carried unique molecular identifiers. Each sample of roughly 0.9 to 10 million input T cells yielded around 500,000 cDNA molecules, so each molecule approximated one T cell. TCRdb analysed the PCR reads with MiXCR anew, one entry per CDR3 protein. The sample lists almost 700,000 distinct CDR3 sequences, 55% to 60% seen once, with about 10% in the top ten. About this clonotype: Its specificity is not known.

The sample consisted of blood. The TCR sequence derives from a girl aged 2-10 years with multiple sclerosis.

The chain's CDR3 is CSAEREAAVDTQYF. DNA of the CDR3: TGCAGTGCCGAGCGGGAGGCTGCTGTGGATACGCAGTATTTT. The chain employs TRBV20-1 and TRBJ2-3, with 9 positions matching TRBD2. This CDR3 comprises 14 residues. With 6 bases clipped from V and 6 bases from J, the junction kept 10 bases outside the gene matches. Germline loops: CDR1 DFQATT, CDR2 SNEGSKA (reference sequence).